Listed here are 19 T cell receptor beta chains from one sample, sequenced in a study of blood T cell repertoires in COVID-19. Using immunoSEQ multiplex PCR, the repertoire was profiled, and TCRdb retains in-frame clones only, with some absent. The table has about 160,000 clones, just under 95% seen once. The sample comprised peripheral blood. The origin of the receptors is a woman in her forties or fifties with acute or convalescent COVID-19.

The chain combines TRBV6-5 with TRBJ1-2; D unclear. The CDR3 consists of 12 residues. Germline V gene lookup returns CDR1 MNHEY and CDR2 SVGAGI. With 8 bases removed from V and 10 bases from J, the gap between germline ends came to 17 bases. CDR3 in amino acids: CASRGGRSLYTF. The CDR3 bases are TGTGCCAGCCGGGGAGGGAGGTCACTCTACACCTTC.

J is TRBJ1-5 and V is TRBV6-2 or TRBV6-3; 8 bases match TRBD1. This CDR3 contains 20 residues. V trimming: 0 bases; J trimming: 0 bases; junction bases outside the gene matches: 13. Germline CDR1 is MNHEY and CDR2 is SVGEGT. The CDR3 nucleotides read TGTGCCAGCAGTTACTCTGACGGCAGGGGGCTTGCGGTTAGCAATCAGCCCCAGCATTTT. It yields the protein CASSYSDGRGLAVSNQPQHF.

The chain links TRBV28 to TRBJ2-7; TRBD2 is a possible D gene (6 bases). Between the trimmed V and J ends, which lost 6 bases and 5 bases, there was a span of 17 bases. The CDR3 is 14 amino acids. Germline loops: CDR1 MDHEN, CDR2 SYDVKM. The CDR3 protein is CASREGPTDDEQYF. The CDR3 DNA reads TGTGCCAGCAGGGAGGGGCCCACAGACGACGAGCAGTACTTC.

The rearrangement links TRBV19 to TRBJ2-7; 7 bases line up with TRBD2. Germline CDR1 is LNHDA and CDR2 is SQIVND (reference sequence). The CDR3 is 14 residues long. With 4 bases clipped from V and 4 bases from J, the junction kept 7 bases outside the gene matches. CDR3 nucleotide sequence: TGTGCCAGTAGTACGATAGCGGGCCCATACGAGCAGTACTTC. The encoded protein is CASSTIAGPYEQYF.

The CDR3 sequence: CASSSDTSHGYTF. CDR3 DNA: TGTGCCAGCAGCTCGGACACGAGTCATGGCTACACCTTC. The chain employs TRBV9 and TRBJ1-2, with D maybe TRBD1 (5 bases). The CDR3 spans 13 residues. V dropped 4 bases and J dropped 6 bases, with 13 bases sitting between them. From germline, CDR1 is SGDLS and CDR2 YYNGEE.

The chain employs TRBV19 and TRBJ1-2, with D tentatively TRBD1 (6 bases). There are 16 residues in the CDR3. CDR1 and CDR2 from the germline V gene are LNHDA and SQIVND (reference sequence). V lost 4 bases and J 8 bases, leaving 23 bases between the germline ends. This chain's CDR3 is CASSKIDGSRGLGYTF. CDR3 sequence (DNA): TGTGCCAGTAGTAAAATCGACGGATCGCGGGGGCTAGGCTACACCTTC.

V and J are TRBV2 and TRBJ2-6; D is possibly TRBD2 (6 bases). The V end was cut by 6 bases, the J end by 1 base, with 16 bases between. CDR1 is SNHLY and CDR2 is FYNNEI in the germline V gene. The CDR3 consists of 17 residues. The CDR3 reads CASRKGLFLSGANVLTF. CDR3 coding DNA: TGTGCCAGCAGGAAGGGACTTTTCCTTTCTGGGGCCAACGTCCTGACTTTC.

This chain uses TRBV27 with TRBJ2-1, with TRBD1 as a possible D gene (6 bases). From germline, CDR1 is MNHEY and CDR2 SMNVEV (reference sequence). V was clipped by 4 bases and J by 6 bases, with 13 bases between them. The CDR3 extends over 14 amino acids. The CDR3 bases are TGTGCCAGCAGTTCTCCACCCAGGGGCAATGAGCAGTTCTTC. Residues: CASSSPPRGNEQFF.

The CDR3 here is CASSQLPGQGRTEAFF. DNA for the CDR3: TGTGCCAGCAGCCAACTACCGGGACAGGGGAGAACTGAAGCTTTCTTT. The chain employs TRBV14 and TRBJ1-1; 10 bases fit TRBD1. The CDR3 runs 16 residues. CDR1 is SGHDN and CDR2 is FVKESK in the germline V gene. V gave up 2 bases and J gave up 5 bases; unmatched junction bases: 8.

This clone has only one observation. The chain is built from TRBV6-5 and TRBJ1-6, with TRBD1 matching over 8 bases. V was clipped by 4 bases and J by 8 bases; unmatched bases: 7. The CDR3 runs to 15 residues. Germline V lookup: CDR1 MNHEY, CDR2 SVGAGI. For the CDR3, the DNA is TGTGCCAGCAGTTTTGACAGGGGAGGCGATTCACCCCTCCACTTT. Translation: CASSFDRGGDSPLHF.

The rearrangement links TRBV5-1 to TRBJ1-1, with 10 nucleotides matching TRBD1. This CDR3 has 15 residues. J lost 6 bases, V lost 4 bases, and 9 bases had no gene match. The V gene's germline CDR1 is SGHRS and CDR2 YFSETQ. The DNA of the CDR3 is TGCGCCAGCAGCAAGGGGACAGGGGAGAGGCCTGAAGCTTTCTTT. Amino acid sequence: CASSKGTGERPEAFF.

This clone was seen a single time. In DNA form, the CDR3 reads TGTGCCACCAGCAGAGATTCCGGCAATCAGCCCCAGCATTTT. It yields the protein CATSRDSGNQPQHF. The chain carries TRBV15 and TRBJ1-5; D ambiguous. Trimming shortened V by 0 bases and J by 2 bases, and 5 bases separated the two germline ends. The germline CDR1 and CDR2 sequences are LNHNV and YYDKDF (reference sequence). The CDR3 consists of 14 residues.

The genes are TRBV20-1 and TRBJ1-1, with 11 positions matching TRBD1. The CDR3 spans 14 residues. Germline CDR1 is DFQATT and CDR2 is SNEGSKA (reference sequence). V lost 3 bases to trimming and J lost 5 bases; unmatched junction nucleotides: 5. The CDR3 loop is CSASGGTGGTEAFF. The CDR3 DNA reads TGCAGTGCTAGTGGCGGGACAGGGGGAACTGAAGCTTTCTTT.

V gene TRBV4-1 combines with J gene TRBJ1-2; D is undetermined. The germline V and J ends were trimmed by 0 bases and 8 bases, with 10 bases remaining between them. Per the germline V gene, CDR1 is MGHRA and CDR2 is YSYEKL. The CDR3 runs 13 residues. CDR3 region: CASSQDPRGGYTF. The CDR3, as DNA: TGCGCCAGCAGCCAAGATCCGCGAGGGGGCTACACCTTC.

The rearrangement uses TRBV27 and TRBJ1-1; 8 bases fit TRBD1. V dropped 5 bases and J dropped 5; count of bases not matched to a gene: 4. Germline CDR1 is MNHEY and CDR2 is SMNVEV (reference sequence). The CDR3 sequence is 13 residues long. As DNA, the CDR3 is TGTGCCAGCAGTAGAACAGGGGGGACTGAAGCTTTCTTT. This codes for CASSRTGGTEAFF.

The chain is built from TRBV7-2 and TRBJ2-1; 8 nucleotides align to TRBD2. Germline assignment: CDR1 SGHTA and CDR2 FQGNSA. V lost 4 bases to trimming and J lost 1 base; unmatched junction nucleotides: 6. CDR3 length: 16 residues. The CDR3: CASSSDSGISYNEQFF. For the CDR3, the DNA is TGTGCCAGCAGCTCCGATAGCGGGATTTCCTACAATGAGCAGTTCTTC.

This chain connects TRBV7-9 to TRBJ1-2; D is unresolved. This CDR3 region has 13 residues. Germline-derived CDR1 and CDR2 are SEHNR and FQNEAQ (reference sequence). V lost 5 bases, J lost 4 bases, and 11 bases lay in between. The CDR3 is CASSREVLYGYTF. The CDR3 DNA is TGTGCCAGCAGCCGGGAGGTACTCTATGGCTACACCTTC.

The chain has TRBV7-9 and TRBJ2-3; 9 nucleotides agree with TRBD1. In germline, CDR1 is SEHNR, CDR2 FQNEAQ (reference sequence). The V and J ends lost 5 bases and 5 bases, in that order; junction bases with no gene match: 8. CDR3 length equals 15 residues. The CDR3 coding sequence is TGTGCCAGCAGCGAAGAGACAGGGGGTCGAGATACGCAGTATTTT. Translating it yields CASSEETGGRDTQYF.

The rearrangement uses TRBV5-6 and TRBJ1-4; D might be TRBD1 (5 bases). This CDR3 spans 15 amino acids. V lost 0 bases and J 0 bases, leaving 6 bases between the germline ends. Germline values: CDR1 SGHDT, CDR2 YYEEEE. The CDR3 spells CASSLGQTTNEKLFF. DNA of the CDR3: TGTGCCAGCAGCTTGGGACAGACAACTAATGAAAAACTGTTTTTT.